These 30 T cell receptor beta chains were all obtained from the same sample, sequenced in a study of T cell changes during pregnancy in multiple sclerosis. Using immunoSEQ multiplex PCR, the repertoire was profiled, and TCRdb retains in-frame clones only, with some absent. The data contain roughly 100,000 clones, about 91% of them singletons. Sequenced here: peripheral blood, sampled after pregnancy. Every receptor here comes from a female donor with multiple sclerosis, enrolled in a pregnancy study.

The V and J genes are TRBV30 and TRBJ1-2; unclear D gene. The CDR3 extends over 13 amino acids. The ends were cut back, 2 bases at V and 1 base at J, with 8 bases in the middle. Germline CDR1 GTSNPN, CDR2 SVGIG (reference sequence). In DNA, the CDR3 is TGTGCCTGGAGTCCCGCAGATAACTATGGCTACACCTTC. Encoded protein: CAWSPADNYGYTF.

The chain links TRBV15 to TRBJ2-5; 10 bases agree with TRBD2. Germline assignment: CDR1 LNHNV and CDR2 YYDKDF (reference sequence). The J segment lost 5 bases and the V segment lost 2 bases, leaving 2 bases of the junction unmatched. The CDR3 loop spans 14 amino acids. The CDR3 sequence is CATSRRTSGETQYF. The CDR3 DNA reads TGTGCCACCAGCAGACGGACTAGCGGCGAGACCCAGTACTTC.

The chain combines TRBV7-6 with TRBJ2-1; TRBD1 aligns across 10 bases. V shed 5 bases, J shed 7 bases, and the junction held 11 bases outside the gene matches. The germline gives CDR1 SGHVS, CDR2 FNYEAQ. The CDR3 length is 16 residues. The CDR3 coding sequence is TGTGCCAGCAGCGCCGTCCGGGACAGGGGAGGTAATGAGCAGTTCTTC. Protein: CASSAVRDRGGNEQFF.

The chain is built from TRBV11-3 and TRBJ2-1, with 11 bases lining up with TRBD1. The CDR3 runs 16 residues. Germline V gene lookup returns CDR1 SGHNT and CDR2 YENEEA. Trimming removed 5 bases from V and 5 bases from J; junction bases left unmatched: 8. The CDR3, as DNA: TGTGCCAGCAGCCCCTGGAGGGGACAGGGGGACAATGAGCAGTTCTTC. Encoded protein: CASSPWRGQGDNEQFF.

The rearrangement links TRBV5-1 to TRBJ2-5, with TRBD2 matching 7 bases. V gave up 0 bases and J gave up 1 base; unmatched junction bases: 6. This CDR3 contains 16 residues. CDR1 SGHRS and CDR2 YFSETQ come from the germline V gene. CDR3 nucleotide sequence: TGCGCCAGCAGCTTGGCTTCTGGGAGGGTCCAAGAGACCCAGTACTTC. The encoded protein is CASSLASGRVQETQYF.

The chain employs TRBV6-4 and TRBJ1-1; perhaps TRBD1 as D (5 bases). With 3 bases removed from V and 3 bases from J, the gap between germline ends came to 11 bases. CDR3 size: 14 residues. Germline values: CDR1 MRHNA, CDR2 SNTAGT. The chain's CDR3 is CASSDGTGYTEAFF. The CDR3 DNA is TGTGCCAGCAGTGATGGTACAGGATACACTGAAGCTTTCTTT.

This sequence joins TRBV7-8 and TRBJ2-3; D remains unclear. Germline V gene data show CDR1 as SGHVS and CDR2 as FQNEAQ. The V end lost 9 bases, the J end lost 3 bases, and 10 bases lay between the germline ends. The CDR3 consists of 12 residues. CDR3 amino acids: CASRLGTDTQYF. The CDR3 nucleotides are TGTGCCAGTCGGCTAGGAACAGATACGCAGTATTTT.

The chain carries TRBV19 and TRBJ1-5; no firm D call. The germline CDR1 and CDR2 sequences are LNHDA and SQIVND (reference sequence). V lost 0 bases and J lost 11, with 14 bases in between. The CDR3 is 14 residues long. The chain's CDR3 is CASSIDSLEEAQHF. As DNA, the CDR3 is TGTGCCAGTAGTATAGATTCCCTGGAGGAAGCCCAGCATTTT.

The chain carries TRBV7-2 and TRBJ1-1; 8 nucleotides match TRBD1. Trimming cost V 6 bases and J 5 bases; bases outside gene matches: 5. The CDR3 loop spans 13 amino acids. The germline V gene encodes CDR1 SGHTA and CDR2 FQGNSA. The CDR3 protein is CASSSQGGTEAFF. The CDR3 region has the DNA TGTGCCAGCAGTTCACAGGGGGGAACTGAAGCTTTCTTT.

V gene TRBV7-9 combines with J gene TRBJ1-1; TRBD1 agrees at 7 bases. V lost 6 bases to trimming and J lost 0 bases; unmatched junction nucleotides: 7. The CDR3 extends over 15 amino acids. Germline CDR1 SEHNR, CDR2 FQNEAQ (reference sequence). The CDR3 DNA follows: TGTGCCAGCAGTGCTACAGGGGCCCTGAACACTGAAGCTTTCTTT. Translating gives CASSATGALNTEAFF.

This clone occurred a few times. The CDR3 region is CASSRAGSSPLHF. The DNA of the CDR3 is TGTGCCAGCAGCCGAGCGGGATCATCACCCCTCCACTTT. The chain recombines TRBV7-9 with TRBJ1-6; no definite D call. CDR3 length: 13 residues. The germline V gene has CDR1 SEHNR and CDR2 FQNEAQ (reference sequence). V lost 5 bases and J 10 bases, leaving 12 bases between the germline ends.

CDR3 coding DNA: TGCGCCAGCAGCGAGCGGGGGGCCTACAATGAGCAGTTCTTC. Translation gives CASSERGAYNEQFF. The J gene is TRBJ2-1, the V gene TRBV4-3, with TRBD2 matching 9 bases. V was pared by 5 bases and J by 2 bases, with 1 base of the junction left unmatched. In germline, CDR1 is LGHNA, CDR2 YSLEER. This CDR3 region has 14 residues.

The J gene is TRBJ2-3, the V gene TRBV10-3; the match to TRBD2 covers 15 bases. This CDR3 spans 17 amino acids. V shed 8 bases, J shed 3 bases, and the junction held 9 bases outside the gene matches. Per germline, CDR1 ENHRY and CDR2 SYGVKD. The CDR3 sequence: CAIRGLAGGLETDTQYF. The CDR3 DNA follows: TGTGCCATCCGAGGACTAGCGGGAGGGCTGGAGACAGATACGCAGTATTTT.

This clone occurred once. V and J are TRBV6-5 and TRBJ1-3; D is ambiguous. V gave up 1 base and J gave up 0 bases, with 10 bases separating them. CDR3 length equals 16 residues. CDR1 is MNHEY, CDR2 SVGAGI, per germline. The DNA of the CDR3 is TGTGCCAGCAGTTACTTAACACGGGACTCTGGAAACACCATATATTTT. It is translated as CASSYLTRDSGNTIYF.

This chain links TRBV4-3 with TRBJ1-4; D is unclear. Germline V lookup: CDR1 LGHNA, CDR2 YSLEER. Between the trimmed V and J ends, which lost 0 bases and 0 bases, there was a span of 14 bases. The CDR3 contains 18 residues. CDR3: CASSQDLVSGATNEKLFF. The DNA of the CDR3 is TGCGCCAGCAGCCAAGATCTCGTATCCGGGGCAACTAATGAAAAACTGTTTTTT.

This chain connects TRBV11-3 to TRBJ2-5; possibly TRBD2 for D (6 bases). The CDR3 loop spans 13 amino acids. Trimming cost V 3 bases and J 5 bases, with 10 bases left between them. CDR1 SGHNT and CDR2 YENEEA come from the germline V gene. CDR3 nucleotide sequence: TGTGCCAGCAGCTTGACTAGTTGGGAGACCCAGTACTTC. Translated, it gives CASSLTSWETQYF.

This clone occurred a few times. The rearrangement uses TRBV6-1 and TRBJ2-1; 7 nucleotides align to TRBD1. The CDR3 runs to 16 residues. V gave up 2 bases and J gave up 3 bases; unmatched junction bases: 7. Germline CDR1 MNHNS, CDR2 SASEGT. The CDR3 nucleotides read TGTGCCAGCAGTGAACGGACAGGTTCCTTCTACAATGAGCAGTTCTTC. Translated: CASSERTGSFYNEQFF.

This clone was seen more than once but under ten times. The chain joins TRBV28 to TRBJ1-2; 9 bases align to TRBD1. V was clipped by 9 bases and J by 2 bases; unmatched bases: 4. Germline-derived CDR1 and CDR2 are MDHEN and SYDVKM. The CDR3 has 13 amino acids. CDR3: CASSQGANYGYTF. The CDR3 region has the DNA TGTGCCAGTTCACAGGGGGCAAACTATGGCTACACCTTC.

The V call is TRBV5-1, the J call TRBJ2-5; TRBD1 matches at 10 bases. The J segment lost 1 base and the V segment lost 4 bases, leaving 4 bases of the junction unmatched. The CDR3 loop spans 15 amino acids. In germline, CDR1 is SGHRS, CDR2 YFSETQ. In nucleotides, the CDR3 is TGCGCCAGCAGCGACCGGACAGGGGGCCAAGAGACCCAGTACTTC. It codes for CASSDRTGGQETQYF.

The chain employs TRBV28 and TRBJ2-5; 11 nucleotides align to TRBD2. Germline CDR1 and CDR2: MDHEN and SYDVKM. V trimming: 4 bases; J trimming: 5 bases; junction bases outside the gene matches: 6. The CDR3 loop spans 15 amino acids. The DNA for the CDR3 is TGTGCCAGCAGTTGGCGTAGCGGGAGGGCGGAGACCCAGTACTTC. Translating it yields CASSWRSGRAETQYF.

CDR3 loop: CASSVGGRVGQETQYF. The CDR3 DNA sequence: TGTGCCAGCAGCGTAGGGGGGCGGGTGGGGCAAGAGACCCAGTACTTC. The chain links TRBV9 to TRBJ2-5; D might be TRBD1 (6 bases). Germline CDR1 SGDLS, CDR2 YYNGEE. Trimming took off 0 bases at V and 2 bases at J, with 14 bases between the two ends. The CDR3 loop spans 16 amino acids.

This clone was picked up one time. J is TRBJ1-1 and V is TRBV9; maybe TRBD1 (5 bases). The CDR3 runs 14 residues. Trimming pared 3 bases from V and 4 bases from J, leaving 13 bases between. Looked up from germline, CDR1 is SGDLS and CDR2 is YYNGEE. The CDR3 nucleotides read TGTGCCAGCAGCGGGGTCGGGGGGGGCACTGAAGCTTTCTTT. Protein sequence: CASSGVGGGTEAFF.

The chain combines TRBV14 with TRBJ2-7; 7 nucleotides align to TRBD1. Trimming removed 10 bases from V and 7 bases from J; junction bases left unmatched: 13. The CDR3 consists of 13 residues. CDR1 and CDR2 from the germline V gene are SGHDN and FVKESK. The CDR3: CATQRTGHAEQYF. The CDR3 DNA sequence: TGTGCCACACAAAGGACAGGTCATGCGGAGCAGTACTTC. The variable domain in full, with the rest retrieved from reference TRBV14 and TRBJ2-7, is EAGVTQFPSHSVIEKGQTVTLRCDPISGHDNLYWYRRVMGKEIKFLLHFVKESKQDESGMPNNRFLAERTGGTYSTLKVQPAELEDSGVYFCATQRTGHAEQYFGPGTRLTVT.

The chain's CDR3 is CASTRENTEAFF. The CDR3 DNA follows: TGTGCCAGTACCAGGGAGAACACTGAAGCTTTCTTT. The chain carries TRBV19 and TRBJ1-1; a possible D gene is TRBD1 (5 bases). Germline CDR1 and CDR2: LNHDA and SQIVND (reference sequence). The CDR3 contains 12 residues. V was pared by 7 bases and J by 1 base, with 7 bases between.

V and J are TRBV5-3 and TRBJ2-1; D is possibly TRBD2 (6 bases). TRBV5-3 is filed as an ORF, its function uncertain. Trimming stripped 3 bases from V and 11 bases from J, with 9 bases between. This CDR3 spans 11 amino acids. CDR3 coding DNA: TGTGCCAGAAGCTCGGGACTGAAGCAGTTCTTC. Translated: CARSSGLKQFF.

The chain employs TRBV6-6 and TRBJ2-7; TRBD1 agrees at 8 bases. The V and J ends lost 4 bases and 5 bases, in that order; junction bases with no gene match: 4. Germline CDR1 reads MNHNY; CDR2 reads SVGAGI (reference sequence). CDR3 length: 13 residues. The CDR3 sequence: CASSWTGFDEQYF. The DNA for the CDR3 is TGTGCCAGCAGTTGGACAGGGTTCGACGAGCAGTACTTC.

V and J are TRBV7-8 and TRBJ1-5, with 7 bases fitting TRBD1. This CDR3 contains 16 residues. Germline V gene data show CDR1 as SGHVS and CDR2 as FQNEAQ. J gave up 0 bases and V 5 bases, and 7 bases lay outside the gene matches. The CDR3 protein is CASSLGQIHSNQPQHF. The CDR3 coding sequence is TGTGCCAGCAGCCTGGGACAGATACATAGCAATCAGCCCCAGCATTTT.

The chain's CDR3 is CASSWTGTNEKLFF. CDR3 nucleotides: TGCGCCAGCAGCTGGACAGGGACTAATGAAAAACTGTTTTTT. The chain employs TRBV5-1 and TRBJ1-4; 8 nucleotides line up with TRBD1. The V gene end was trimmed by 3 bases and the J gene end by 2 bases; junction bases not matched to a gene: 0. This CDR3 spans 14 amino acids. Germline CDR1 SGHRS, CDR2 YFSETQ.

The genes are TRBV6-1 and TRBJ2-1, with 11 nucleotides matching TRBD2. This CDR3 comprises 14 residues. The germline V gene has CDR1 MNHNS and CDR2 SASEGT. CDR3 sequence: CVSATSGTHNEQFF. CDR3 nucleotides: TGTGTATCGGCGACTAGCGGGACCCACAATGAGCAGTTCTTC.

This clone occurred once. This chain links TRBV5-1 with TRBJ1-1; the D is unclear. CDR1 is SGHRS and CDR2 is YFSETQ in the germline V gene. Trimming removed 5 bases at V and 1 base at J, with 9 bases between. The CDR3 extends over 13 amino acids. The CDR3 is CASRREQNTEAFF. The CDR3 DNA is TGCGCCAGCAGGCGGGAACAGAACACTGAAGCTTTCTTT.